The TCR beta chain under discussion was sequenced for a study of T cells in Graves' hyperthyroidism and ophthalmopathy. Trimming took 0 bases from V and 10 from J, leaving 10 bases between them. CDR1 is MGHRA, CDR2 YSYEKL, per germline. This CDR3 spans 14 amino acids. From RNA transcripts, TCR beta CDR3 regions were amplified. A set of HTBI primers served as the primers for a first-round RT-PCR of the TCR CDR3. TCRdb itself ran the multiplex PCR reads through MiXCR, one entry per CDR3 protein. Seen here are hundreds of thousands of distinct CDR3 sequences, roughly 14% observed once, and the top ten hold about 12%. The study left out patients who had uncontrolled infection, other autoimmune disease, pregnancy or lactation.

The V and J genes are TRBV4-1 and TRBJ1-6; D not resolved. The sequenced sample consisted of blood. The origin of this receptor is a man aged 18-30 years with Graves' ophthalmopathy. The CDR3 DNA reads TGCGCCAGCAGCCAAGATGTGCTTCTATCACCCCTCCACTTT. Protein product: CASSQDVLLSPLHF.